A selection of T cell receptor beta chains follows, all from one sample in a study of CD8 T cells in Susac syndrome. One entry per CDR3 protein, called by TCRdb with MiXCR from the immunoSEQ multiplex PCR reads. The sample holds 150,000 or so distinct CDR3 sequences, 80% to 95% seen once. What was sequenced was CD4+ T cells from PBMCs. The receptor set was obtained from a human donor in good health. Each CDR3 is given with its conserved first and last residue. D genes are given only for firm matches. Some rows mark clone size as missing; the rest say once, few, many or name a class of expanded clone.

D	length	V	size	J	CDR3	DNA
-	15	TRBV29-1	-	TRBJ2-1	CSVQGARNSLNEQFF	TGCAGCGTTCAAGGGGCCAGGAACTCCCTCAATGAGCAGTTCTTC
TRBD2	14	TRBV7-9	-	TRBJ2-3	CASSPRTRLDTQYF	TGTGCCAGCAGCCCTCGGACTAGGCTGGATACGCAGTATTTT
-	11	TRBV10-3	-	TRBJ2-7	CAISKTYEQYF	TGTGCCATCTCGAAGACCTACGAGCAGTACTTC
TRBD2	16	TRBV5-6	-	TRBJ2-1	CASSPSRLAGGTEQFF	TGTGCCAGCAGCCCATCTCGACTAGCGGGGGGGACTGAGCAGTTCTTC
-	14	TRBV19	-	TRBJ1-1	CASSIAAMNTEAFF	TGTGCCAGTAGTATAGCTGCCATGAACACTGAAGCTTTCTTT
TRBD1	15	TRBV2	-	TRBJ2-6	CASRRTGSGANVLTF	TGTGCCAGCAGAAGGACAGGCTCTGGGGCCAACGTCCTGACTTTC
TRBD1	14	TRBV5-1	-	TRBJ2-3	CASSPEQGADTQYF	TGCGCCAGCAGCCCCGAACAGGGGGCAGATACGCAGTATTTT
-	14	TRBV5-1	-	TRBJ2-3	CASSPGDVTDTQYF	TGCGCCAGCAGCCCCGGAGACGTCACAGATACGCAGTATTTT
-	15	TRBV2	-	TRBJ2-6	CASSASDPGANVLTF	TGTGCCAGCAGTGCCAGTGACCCTGGGGCCAACGTCCTGACTTTC
-	13	TRBV12-3/TRBV12-4	-	TRBJ1-2	CASSLSGLDGYTF	TGTGCCAGCAGTTTGTCAGGGCTGGATGGCTACACCTTC
-	13	TRBV29-1	once	TRBJ1-2	CSAEDRANYGYTF	TGCAGCGCTGAGGACAGAGCTAACTATGGCTACACCTTC
TRBD1	14	TRBV7-2	-	TRBJ1-2	CASSQGARDYGYTF	TGTGCCAGCAGTCAGGGGGCTAGAGACTATGGCTACACCTTC
-	14	TRBV5-1	-	TRBJ2-1	CASSLALGSNEQFF	TGCGCCAGCAGCTTGGCCTTGGGAAGCAATGAGCAGTTCTTC
-	15	TRBV7-9	-	TRBJ1-2	CASSLADREGYGYTF	TGTGCCAGCAGCTTAGCTGACAGAGAAGGCTATGGCTACACCTTC
-	14	TRBV2	-	TRBJ2-2	CASSDQANTGELFF	TGTGCCAGCAGTGATCAGGCGAACACCGGGGAGCTGTTTTTT